The rows below give T cell receptor beta chains drawn from one sample of a study of control samples from healthy donors and cancer patients. Generated by immunoSEQ multiplex PCR, the TCRdb table keeps only in-frame clones and is missing some. The data show roughly 100,000 clones, 75% to 90% seen once. The sample consisted of PBMCs. These receptors were taken from a man aged 55 to 70 with lung cancer. Each CDR3 is given with its conserved first and last residue. D genes are given only for firm matches. The size field is filled for only some rows; it gives once, few, many or a size class.

J gene	clone size	V gene	D gene	CDR3 protein	CDR3 DNA
TRBJ1-5	few	TRBV12-3/TRBV12-4	-	CASSLTVYQPQHF	TGTGCCAGCAGTCTTACGGTATACCAGCCCCAGCATTTT
TRBJ1-1	-	TRBV7-2	-	CAERDVLRTRKIEAFF	TGTGCCGAAAGGGATGTCTTGCGGACACGAAAAATCGAGGCTTTCTTT
TRBJ2-1	-	TRBV14	-	CASSPTGPDNQLYNEQLF	TGTGCCAGCAGCCCTACAGGTCCGGACAACCAACTCTACAATGAGCAGCTCTTC
TRBJ2-7	-	TRBV10-1	-	CASSESSTYGGQDRSYEQYF	TGCGCCAGCAGTGAGTCCTCTACATACGGCGGACAAGATCGCTCCTACGAGCAGTACTTC
TRBJ2-1	few	TRBV4-1	-	CASSQVNWVNEQFF	TGCGCCAGCAGCCAAGTAAATTGGGTGAATGAGCAGTTCTTC
TRBJ2-1	once	TRBV30	TRBD2	CAWRLAGGRGEQFF	TGTGCCTGGAGGCTAGCGGGGGGGCGAGGTGAGCAGTTCTTC
TRBJ2-3	-	TRBV29-1	-	CSVAGLPAEPDTQYF	TGCAGCGTTGCAGGGTTACCAGCCGAACCAGATACGCAGTATTTT
TRBJ2-2	-	TRBV3-1/TRBV3-2	TRBD2	CASFKSGSGGAGELFF	TGTGCCAGCTTTAAAAGTGGTAGCGGGGGAGCCGGGGAGCTGTTTTTT
TRBJ1-1	-	TRBV18	TRBD1	CASSPRTGGTEAFF	TGTGCCAGCTCACCACGGACAGGGGGCACTGAAGCTTTCTTT
TRBJ1-4	once	TRBV6-2/TRBV6-3	-	CASSYGGHPSEKLFF	TGTGCCAGCAGTTATGGAGGGCACCCATCTGAAAAACTGTTTTTT
TRBJ2-1	-	TRBV9	-	CASSVEGDYNEQFF	TGTGCCAGCAGCGTAGAGGGGGACTACAATGAGCAGTTCTTC
TRBJ1-3	-	TRBV5-5	-	CASSLEINGNTIYF	TGTGCCAGCAGCTTGGAAATTAACGGAAACACCATATATTTT
TRBJ2-7	-	TRBV3-1/TRBV3-2	-	CASSQVRDFRVF	TGTGCCAGCAGCCAAGTCCGGGACTTCCGAGTATTC
TRBJ1-6	-	TRBV5-1	-	CASSLALRRWDSPLHF	TGCGCCAGCAGCTTGGCGCTCCGTCGTTGGGATTCACCCCTCCACTTT
TRBJ2-1	-	TRBV11-3	-	CASSSTGGLSYNEQFF	TGTGCCAGCAGCTCCACCGGGGGCCTCTCCTACAATGAGCAGTTCTTC
TRBJ1-1	-	TRBV4-1	TRBD1	CASSQNTGGTGGTEAFF	TGCGCCAGCAGCCAGAATACAGGGGGCACGGGTGGCACTGAAGCTTTCTTT
TRBJ1-1	-	TRBV10-2	TRBD1	CASREDRINTEAFF	TGCGCCAGCAGAGAGGACAGGATAAACACTGAAGCTTTCTTT
TRBJ1-2	-	TRBV28	-	CASSLLAGGGYTF	TGTGCCAGCAGTTTATTGGCAGGAGGAGGCTACACCTTC
TRBJ2-4	-	TRBV13	-	CASSLGTTSRVGAKNIQYF	TGTGCCAGCAGCTTAGGTACTACCTCCAGGGTTGGGGCCAAAAACATTCAGTACTTC
TRBJ1-1	-	TRBV18	-	CASSSREVMNTEAFF	TGTGCCAGCTCATCTCGGGAGGTCATGAACACTGAAGCTTTCTTT
TRBJ2-7	-	TRBV13	-	CASSLMFGQRHYEQYF	TGTGCCAGCAGCTTAATGTTTGGACAGAGACACTACGAGCAGTACTTC
TRBJ2-2	-	TRBV19	TRBD2	CASSIGGAGANTGELFF	TGTGCCAGTAGTATCGGGGGGGCAGGGGCGAACACCGGGGAGCTGTTTTTT
TRBJ1-1	-	TRBV19	TRBD1	CASSITGTGGTEAFF	TGTGCCAGTAGTATAACCGGGACAGGGGGCACTGAAGCTTTCTTT
TRBJ2-6	few	TRBV5-1	TRBD1	CASTLSRDRSSGANVLTF	TGCGCCAGCACCCTTTCCCGGGACAGGAGCTCTGGGGCCAACGTCCTGACTTTC
TRBJ1-1	-	TRBV3-1/TRBV3-2	-	CASSQEEGTTEAFF	TGTGCCAGCAGCCAAGAGGAGGGAACGACTGAAGCTTTCTTT
TRBJ1-5	-	TRBV19	TRBD1	CASSTRDSLPYF	TGTGCCAGTAGTACACGGGACAGCCTCCCGTATTTT
TRBJ2-3	-	TRBV18	-	CASSPLPKGTDTQYF	TGTGCCAGCTCACCACTACCTAAGGGCACAGATACGCAGTATTTT
TRBJ1-1	-	TRBV7-9	-	CASSNTGKAFF	TGTGCCAGCAGCAACACAGGGAAAGCTTTCTTT
TRBJ1-4	many	TRBV3-1/TRBV3-2	-	CASSQGQGGATNEKLFF	TGTGCCAGCAGCCAGGGCCAGGGTGGGGCTACTAATGAAAAACTGTTTTTT
TRBJ1-1	-	TRBV18	-	CASSPSFRGTNTEAFF	TGTGCCAGCTCACCGAGTTTCAGGGGAACGAACACTGAAGCTTTCTTT
TRBJ1-1	once	TRBV14	-	CASSQGRYTEAFF	TGTGCCAGCAGCCAGGGTCGGTACACTGAAGCTTTCTTT
TRBJ2-2	-	TRBV9	-	CASSVPEGVGLGGELFF	TGTGCCAGCAGCGTCCCGGAGGGAGTAGGGTTAGGAGGGGAGCTGTTTTTT
TRBJ1-5	-	TRBV6-1	-	CASSDGLGAVRQPQHF	TGTGCCAGCAGTGATGGACTGGGGGCTGTTCGACAGCCCCAGCATTTT
TRBJ2-5	-	TRBV7-9	-	CASSLGLGYETQYF	TGTGCCAGCAGCCTGGGCCTAGGATATGAGACCCAGTACTTC
TRBJ2-1	-	TRBV11-2	TRBD2	CASSLRAGGPNEQFF	TGTGCCAGCAGCTTAAGGGCGGGGGGGCCCAATGAGCAGTTCTTC